These T cell receptor beta chains were read from a single sample in a study of T cell responses to AZD1222 COVID-19 vaccine. Data came from immunoSEQ multiplex PCR; TCRdb stores just in-frame clones and leaves some out. Seen here are roughly 70,000 clones, 79% observed once, and the top ten hold roughly 25%. The sequencing used peripheral blood, collected on day 0 of MenACWY control vaccination. The receptors originated from an adult in good health. Both conserved end residues are part of each CDR3. The D gene is left open where the match is weak. Clone size is not always given. Where it is, it says once, few, many or a class for expanded clones.

CDR3 length,J gene,V gene,D gene,clone size,CDR3 protein,CDR3 DNA
14,TRBJ1-5,TRBV2,NA,NA,CASSASRVIQPQHF,TGTGCCAGCAGTGCGAGCAGGGTGATTCAGCCCCAGCATTTT
14,TRBJ2-5,TRBV11-2,NA,NA,CASSLQGIQETQYF,TGTGCCAGCAGCTTACAGGGGATCCAAGAGACCCAGTACTTC
15,TRBJ2-1,TRBV28,NA,NA,CASSFGTSAYNEQFF,TGTGCCAGCAGTTTCGGGACATCAGCCTACAATGAGCAGTTCTTC
13,TRBJ1-1,TRBV6-5,NA,NA,CASSYRGGTEAFF,TGTGCCAGCAGTTATAGGGGAGGCACTGAAGCTTTCTTT
16,TRBJ2-7,TRBV4-3,NA,NA,CASSPSAVLAINEQYF,TGCGCCAGCAGCCCGAGCGCGGTCCTGGCGATAAACGAGCAGTACTTC
14,TRBJ1-4,TRBV18,NA,few,CASSPPTKNEKLFF,TGTGCCAGCTCACCACCAACTAAAAATGAAAAACTGTTTTTT
13,TRBJ2-7,TRBV6-5,TRBD1,NA,CASRNPGQNEQYF,TGTGCCAGCAGGAACCCGGGACAGAACGAGCAGTACTTC
15,TRBJ2-7,TRBV25-1,NA,medium-sized,CATLGWGGYTYEQYF,TGTGCCACCCTTGGGTGGGGGGGCTATACCTACGAGCAGTACTTC
15,TRBJ2-1,TRBV7-2,TRBD2,once,CASSLGGLASSEQFF,TGTGCCAGCAGCTTAGGGGGACTAGCGTCCAGTGAGCAGTTCTTC
15,TRBJ1-5,TRBV19,NA,NA,CASSDTHASNQPQHF,TGTGCCAGTAGCGACACCCACGCTAGCAATCAGCCCCAGCATTTT
16,TRBJ2-1,TRBV7-3,TRBD2,NA,CASSLFTSGRYNEQFF,TGTGCCAGCAGCTTATTCACTAGCGGGAGGTACAATGAGCAGTTCTTC
15,TRBJ1-4,TRBV19,TRBD1,NA,CASSPRSAWDRGLLF,TGTGCCAGTAGTCCCAGATCAGCTTGGGACAGGGGGCTCCTTTTT
15,TRBJ1-1,TRBV19,TRBD1,NA,CASTTGQGMNTEAFF,TGTGCCAGTACCACAGGACAGGGAATGAACACTGAAGCTTTCTTT
16,TRBJ2-2,TRBV11-2,NA,few,CASSLRGRRATGELFF,TGTGCCAGCAGCTTGAGGGGCAGGAGGGCCACCGGGGAGCTGTTTTTT